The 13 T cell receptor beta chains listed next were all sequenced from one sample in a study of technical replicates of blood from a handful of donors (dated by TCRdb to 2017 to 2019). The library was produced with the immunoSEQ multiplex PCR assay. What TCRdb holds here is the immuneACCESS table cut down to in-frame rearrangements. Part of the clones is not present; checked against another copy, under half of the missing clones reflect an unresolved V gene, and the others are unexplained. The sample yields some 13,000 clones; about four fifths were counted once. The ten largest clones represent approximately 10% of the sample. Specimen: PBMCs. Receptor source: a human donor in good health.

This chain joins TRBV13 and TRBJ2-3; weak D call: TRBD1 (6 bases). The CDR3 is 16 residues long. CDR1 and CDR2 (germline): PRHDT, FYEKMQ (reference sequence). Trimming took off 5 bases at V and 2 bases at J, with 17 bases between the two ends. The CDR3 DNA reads TGTGCCAGCAGCCCCGGGACCAGGGGAAACACAGATACGCAGTATTTT. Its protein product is CASSPGTRGNTDTQYF.

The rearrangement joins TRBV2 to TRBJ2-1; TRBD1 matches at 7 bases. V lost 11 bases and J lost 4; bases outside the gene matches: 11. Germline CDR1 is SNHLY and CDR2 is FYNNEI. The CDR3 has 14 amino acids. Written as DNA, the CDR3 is TGTGCCTGCTCAGGGACAGTGCGATACAATGAGCAGTTCTTC. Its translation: CACSGTVRYNEQFF.

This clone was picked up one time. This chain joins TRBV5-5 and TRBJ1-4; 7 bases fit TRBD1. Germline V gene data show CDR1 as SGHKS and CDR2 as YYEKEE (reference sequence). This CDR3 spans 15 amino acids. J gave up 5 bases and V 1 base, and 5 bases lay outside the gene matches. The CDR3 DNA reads TGTGCCAGCAGCTTGACAGGGGAACGAAATGAAAAACTGTTTTTT. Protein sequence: CASSLTGERNEKLFF.

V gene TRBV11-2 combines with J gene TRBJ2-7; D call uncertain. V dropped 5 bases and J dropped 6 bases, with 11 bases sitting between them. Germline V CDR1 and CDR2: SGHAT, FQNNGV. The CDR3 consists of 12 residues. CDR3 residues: CASSPSEVEQYF. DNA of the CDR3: TGTGCCAGCAGCCCCTCTGAGGTCGAGCAGTACTTC.

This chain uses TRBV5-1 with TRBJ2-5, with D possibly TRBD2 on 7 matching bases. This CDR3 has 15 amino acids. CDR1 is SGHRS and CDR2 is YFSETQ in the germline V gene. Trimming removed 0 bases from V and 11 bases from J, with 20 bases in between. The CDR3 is CASSLGRGLKGEQYF. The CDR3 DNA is TGCGCCAGCAGCTTGGGGCGGGGGCTGAAGGGGGAGCAGTACTTC.

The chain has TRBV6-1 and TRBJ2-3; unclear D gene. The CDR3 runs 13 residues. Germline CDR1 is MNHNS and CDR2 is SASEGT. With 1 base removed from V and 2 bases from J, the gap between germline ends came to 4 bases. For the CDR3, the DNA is TGTGCCAGCAGTGAAGGAGTCACAGATACGCAGTATTTT. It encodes CASSEGVTDTQYF.

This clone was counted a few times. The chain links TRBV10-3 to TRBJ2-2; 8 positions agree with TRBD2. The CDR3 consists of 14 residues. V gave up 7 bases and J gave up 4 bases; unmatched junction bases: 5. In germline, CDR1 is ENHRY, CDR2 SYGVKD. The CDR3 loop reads CAITAGGGTGELFF. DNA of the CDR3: TGTGCCATCACGGCGGGAGGTGGCACCGGGGAGCTGTTTTTT.

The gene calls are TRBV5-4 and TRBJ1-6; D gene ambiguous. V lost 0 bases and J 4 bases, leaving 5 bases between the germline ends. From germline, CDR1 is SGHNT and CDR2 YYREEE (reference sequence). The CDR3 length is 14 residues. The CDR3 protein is CASSLELYNSPLHF. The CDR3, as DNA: TGTGCCAGCAGCTTGGAACTTTATAATTCACCCCTCCACTTT.

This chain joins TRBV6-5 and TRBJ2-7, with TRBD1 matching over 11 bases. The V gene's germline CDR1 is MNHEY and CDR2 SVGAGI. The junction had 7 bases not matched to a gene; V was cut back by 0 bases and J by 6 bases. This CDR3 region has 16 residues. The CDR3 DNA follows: TGTGCCAGCAGTTACTCTCTCAGGACAGGGGGCGGCGAGCAGTACTTC. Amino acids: CASSYSLRTGGGEQYF.

Here the CDR3 reads CASSDGTFSRGPYEQYF. As DNA, the CDR3 is TGTGCCAGCAGTGACGGGACTTTCTCAAGGGGCCCCTACGAGCAGTACTTC. The chain employs TRBV2 and TRBJ2-7, with D tentatively TRBD2 (6 bases). Germline CDR1 SNHLY, CDR2 FYNNEI. V lost 3 bases to trimming and J lost 2 bases, with 20 bases between them. This CDR3 is built from 17 residues.

For the CDR3, the DNA is TGTGCCAGCACCCGAACGGGCTACAATGAGCAGTTCTTC. As protein: CASTRTGYNEQFF. This rearrangement joins TRBV27 to TRBJ2-1; no clear D. Germline CDR1 reads MNHEY; CDR2 reads SMNVEV (reference sequence). This CDR3 comprises 13 residues. The V and J ends lost 7 bases and 3 bases respectively, with 10 bases between them.

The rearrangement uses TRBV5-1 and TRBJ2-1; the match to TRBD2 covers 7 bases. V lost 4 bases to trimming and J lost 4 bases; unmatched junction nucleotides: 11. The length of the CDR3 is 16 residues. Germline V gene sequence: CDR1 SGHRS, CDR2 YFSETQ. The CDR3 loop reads CASSTMGGTGYNEQFF. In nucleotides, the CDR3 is TGCGCCAGCAGCACTATGGGAGGGACGGGTTACAATGAGCAGTTCTTC.

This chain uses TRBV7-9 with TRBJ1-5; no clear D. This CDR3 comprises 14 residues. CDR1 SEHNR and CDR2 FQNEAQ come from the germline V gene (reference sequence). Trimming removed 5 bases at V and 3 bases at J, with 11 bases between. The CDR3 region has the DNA TGTGCCAGCAGCCCATGGGGAGACAATCAGCCCCAGCATTTT. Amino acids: CASSPWGDNQPQHF.